This T cell receptor (beta chain) was identified in a study of blood T cell repertoires in COVID-19. Background on the study: Some COVID-19 samples were acute and others convalescent; all came from the United States, Italy and Spain. T cells, B-cell-depleted T cells, or PBMCs provided the cDNA or gDNA that served as material.

Looked up from germline, CDR1 is LNHDA and CDR2 is SQIVND (reference sequence). This CDR3 has 16 amino acids. A note on this clone: Germline and junction disagree at one end, which may indicate a read error.

Authors' methods: Amplification of reference gene primers was used by the study to estimate nucleated cell counts. Data came from immunoSEQ multiplex PCR; TCRdb stores just in-frame clones and leaves some out. V and J calls and clone size are those listed in that table; D and trimming were worked out from the DNA. The sample has roughly 340,000 clones, around 87% seen once; the top ten hold around 6%. What was sequenced was peripheral blood. The chain combines TRBV19 with TRBJ2-3, with TRBD2 matching over 7 bases. The clonotype was recovered from a woman in her forties or fifties with COVID-19, enrolled during active disease. CDR3 nucleotides: TGTGCCAGTAGGATAGGGGCGGGGAGGGCCGCGGATACGCAGTATTTT. Its protein is CASRIGAGRAADTQYF.